This T cell receptor (beta chain) originates from a study of T cells in Graves' hyperthyroidism and ophthalmopathy. Regarding this clonotype: Its target is not known.

Study results and caveats: Most thyroid clonotypes expanded above 0.001 appeared in blood too. A model using 13 V-J features told ophthalmopathy apart from stable hyperthyroidism.

The source material, RNA transcripts, was used to amplify TCR beta CDR3 regions. When the TCR CDR3 underwent first-round RT-PCR, the HTBI primer set was used. Each CDR3 protein is one row after TCRdb ran MiXCR on the multiplex PCR reads. The sample yields about 770,000 distinct CDR3 sequences, roughly a sixth seen once. Fresh peripheral blood, around 9.3 ml, was the source of the PBMCs. Trimming at V came to 4 bases and at J to 2 bases, leaving 9 bases not matched to a gene. The CDR3 loop spans 17 amino acids. Germline V gene data show CDR1 as MNHEY and CDR2 as SVGAGI. Sample: blood. The origin of this receptor is a woman in her forties or fifties with Graves' hyperthyroidism that later progressed to Graves' ophthalmopathy. This chain joins TRBV6-5 and TRBJ2-5; 11 bases are shared with TRBD2. The CDR3 region is CASSSEGLAGYQETQYF. The CDR3 region has the DNA TGTGCCAGCAGTTCTGAAGGACTAGCGGGTTATCAAGAGACCCAGTACTTC.